This T cell receptor beta chain stems from a study of T cell responses to AZD1222 COVID-19 vaccine. Study information: Pooling was applied to second doses at about 4 or about 12 weeks. General study results and limits: Following two doses of AZD1222, Spike-specific TCR breadth and depth rose. Among the donors, most were white British and more were female, and clonal diversity was possibly underestimated. Repertoire sampling occurred only after the peak T cell response.

With regard to this clone: Its antigen is unidentified.

Generated by immunoSEQ multiplex PCR, the TCRdb table keeps only in-frame clones and is missing some. The sample has 170,000 or so clones, 90% seen once. Germline CDR1 is LNHDA and CDR2 is SQIVND (reference sequence). Trimming removed 2 bases at V and 5 bases at J, with 7 bases between. The CDR3 covers 13 residues. Here the sequenced sample was peripheral blood, taken on day 0 of AZD1222 vaccination. The rearrangement uses TRBV19 and TRBJ1-5; D is undetermined. The TCR was taken from an adult in good health. In nucleotides, the CDR3 is TGTGCCAGTAGTATACAAGGTTATCAGCCCCAGCATTTT. Encoded protein: CASSIQGYQPQHF.